A single sample gave rise to the 18 T cell receptor beta chains below, sequenced in a study of human versus mouse CDR3 diversity and MHC coevolution. The assay was immunoSEQ multiplex PCR, and TCRdb's table has in-frame clones only and misses some. The repertoire holds tens of thousands of clones, 93% seen once, with over 1.3% in the top ten. The sequencing input was naive CD4+ T cells from blood. Described subset: CD45RO-negative CD62L-positive naive CD4 T cells. The receptors derive from a person aged 25 to 69 in good health.

The chain recombines TRBV4-3 with TRBJ1-4; D unclear. V shed 0 bases and J shed 8 bases, with 16 bases lying between them. CDR3 length: 16 amino acids. Germline V gene lookup returns CDR1 LGHNA and CDR2 YSLEER. CDR3 nucleotide sequence: TGCGCCAGCAGCCAAGATTCGCTGGGCTACACGGAAAAACTGTTTTTT. Translated: CASSQDSLGYTEKLFF.

The chain has TRBV4-3 and TRBJ2-1; 11 nucleotides align to TRBD2. The CDR3 length is 15 residues. The germline CDR1 and CDR2 sequences are LGHNA and YSLEER. The V gene end was trimmed by 4 bases and the J gene end by 7 bases; junction bases not matched to a gene: 6. CDR3 DNA: TGCGCCAGCAGCCTCATTAGCGGGGGGGCGAATGAGCAGTTCTTC. It translates to CASSLISGGANEQFF.

V usage is TRBV9 and J usage is TRBJ2-5; D is ambiguous. Matching the DNA end better, TRBJ2-7 makes the J call doubtful. The CDR3 has 13 amino acids. The germline CDR1 and CDR2 sequences are SGDLS and YYNGEE. CDR3 nucleotide sequence: TGTGCCAGCAGCGTAGATCTCTACTACGAGCAGTACTTC. Its protein product is CASSVDLYYEQYF.

V is TRBV25-1 and J is TRBJ2-2; a possible D gene is TRBD2 (6 bases). Germline-derived CDR1 and CDR2 are MGHDK and SYGVNS. V gave up 6 bases and J gave up 0 bases, with 8 bases separating them. This CDR3 region has 14 residues. CDR3 sequence: CASRRRANTGELFF. The CDR3 bases are TGTGCCAGCAGGAGGAGGGCGAACACCGGGGAGCTGTTTTTT.

The V gene is TRBV29-1, the J gene TRBJ2-7; D ambiguous. Trimming removed 6 bases from V and 1 base from J, with 7 bases in between. Germline V gene lookup returns CDR1 SQVTM and CDR2 ANQGSEA. The CDR3 is 11 amino acids. Here the CDR3 reads CSVGGSYEQYF. Written as DNA, the CDR3 is TGCAGCGTAGGCGGATCCTACGAGCAGTACTTC.

The chain combines TRBV2 with TRBJ2-7; weak D call: TRBD1 (6 bases). V was cut by 4 bases and J by 3 bases, with 13 bases left in between. This CDR3 contains 14 residues. Per germline, CDR1 SNHLY and CDR2 FYNNEI. In DNA, the CDR3 is TGTGCCAGCAGTGGAGAGGGCAGGGGCTACGAGCAGTACTTC. Translated: CASSGEGRGYEQYF.

V gene TRBV7-9 combines with J gene TRBJ1-4; D may be TRBD1 (6 bases). Germline-derived CDR1 and CDR2 are SEHNR and FQNEAQ (reference sequence). V lost 6 bases and J lost 8, with 13 bases in between. The CDR3 contains 13 residues. The CDR3 DNA follows: TGTGCCAGCAGATGGCAGGGGAACGAAAAACTGTTTTTT. As protein: CASRWQGNEKLFF.

This chain links TRBV4-3 with TRBJ2-1; TRBD2 aligns across 7 bases. Germline values: CDR1 LGHNA, CDR2 YSLEER. This CDR3 region has 15 residues. The V and J ends lost 4 bases and 0 bases, in that order; junction bases with no gene match: 3. Here the CDR3 DNA reads TGCGCCAGCAGCCGGGGGGGTAGCTCCTACAATGAGCAGTTCTTC. Its translation is CASSRGGSSYNEQFF.

This sequence joins TRBV5-4 and TRBJ2-3; TRBD2 aligns across 10 bases. CDR3 length equals 16 residues. The germline V gene encodes CDR1 SGHNT and CDR2 YYREEE (reference sequence). The V segment lost 4 bases and the J segment 6 bases; nucleotides outside the gene matches: 11. The CDR3: CASSGGGSGRFDTQYF. CDR3 coding DNA: TGTGCCAGCAGCGGCGGCGGTAGCGGGAGGTTTGATACGCAGTATTTT. The full variable domain, rest sourced from reference TRBV5-4 and TRBJ2-3, is ETGVTQSPTHLIKTRGQQVTLRCSSQSGHNTVSWYQQALGQGPQFIFQYYREEENGRGNFPPRFSGLQFPNYSSELNVNALELDDSALYLCASSGGGSGRFDTQYFGPGTRLTVL.

The V and J genes are TRBV7-2 and TRBJ2-3; TRBD2 is a possible D gene (5 bases). This CDR3 is 14 amino acids long. Germline V gives CDR1 SGHTA, CDR2 FQGNSA. V lost 2 bases, J lost 4 bases, and 10 bases lay in between. CDR3 coding DNA: TGTGCCAGCAGCTTACGTGGGAGAGCAGATACGCAGTATTTT. It translates to CASSLRGRADTQYF. The full variable domain, its missing parts supplied by reference TRBV7-2 and TRBJ2-3, is GAGVSQSPSNKVTEKGKDVELRCDPISGHTALYWYRQSLGQGLEFLIYFQGNSAPDKSGLPSDRFSAERTGGSVSTLTIQRTQQEDSAVYLCASSLRGRADTQYFGPGTRLTVL.

The genes are TRBV6-6 and TRBJ2-5, with D perhaps matching TRBD1 (6 bases). The germline V and J ends were trimmed by 6 bases and 0 bases, with 11 bases remaining between them. The CDR3 consists of 14 residues. Germline-derived CDR1 and CDR2 are MNHNY and SVGAGI (reference sequence). Written as DNA, the CDR3 is TGTGCCAGCAGCCTCAGGGGCAACCAAGAGACCCAGTACTTC. Translating gives CASSLRGNQETQYF.

The V and J genes are TRBV6-5 and TRBJ2-7, with 9 bases aligning to TRBD2. CDR1 and CDR2 (germline): MNHEY, SVGAGI. V lost 11 bases to trimming and J lost 0 bases; unmatched junction nucleotides: 11. The CDR3 totals 15 residues. The CDR3 reads CASTLLAGRSYEQYF. The CDR3 DNA reads as TGTGCCTCTACTTTACTAGCGGGTCGCTCCTACGAGCAGTACTTC.

This clone was counted once. The rearrangement links TRBV7-9 to TRBJ2-7; perhaps TRBD2 as D (5 bases). The V gene's germline CDR1 is SEHNR and CDR2 FQNEAQ (reference sequence). Trimming took off 1 base at V and 6 bases at J, with 13 bases between the two ends. The CDR3 extends over 14 amino acids. CDR3 in amino acids: CASSLVDGVPEQYF. The DNA for the CDR3 is TGTGCCAGCAGCTTAGTGGACGGGGTTCCCGAGCAGTACTTC.

The gene calls are TRBV28 and TRBJ2-1; 9 bases map to TRBD1. This CDR3 contains 14 residues. V gave up 8 bases and J gave up 3 bases; unmatched junction bases: 5. CDR1 is MDHEN, CDR2 SYDVKM, per germline. The CDR3, as DNA: TGTGCCAGCGAAACAGGGGGCAACTACAATGAGCAGTTCTTC. Protein sequence: CASETGGNYNEQFF.

The chain links TRBV30 to TRBJ1-1; 8 bases align to TRBD1. In germline, CDR1 is GTSNPN, CDR2 SVGIG (reference sequence). V shed 5 bases and J 0 bases; nucleotides not matched to a gene: 8. The CDR3 spans 15 residues. CDR3 DNA: TGTGCCTGGGATCGACAGGGGATGATGAACACTGAAGCTTTCTTT. Its protein product is CAWDRQGMMNTEAFF.

This sequence joins TRBV7-2 and TRBJ2-1, with TRBD1 as a possible D gene (6 bases). Deletions cut 0 bases from V and 4 bases from J, with 16 bases between. Per the germline V gene, CDR1 is SGHTA and CDR2 is FQGNSA. The CDR3 runs 17 residues. CDR3 nucleotide sequence: TGTGCCAGCAGCTTAGCGCCAGGGGTCATAGGTTACAATGAGCAGTTCTTC. Protein: CASSLAPGVIGYNEQFF.

The chain is built from TRBV27 and TRBJ2-7; TRBD1 agrees at 7 bases. CDR3 length equals 13 residues. Germline V gene data show CDR1 as MNHEY and CDR2 as SMNVEV (reference sequence). V was clipped by 4 bases and J by 2 bases; unmatched bases: 2. The chain's CDR3 is CASSSQGTYEQYF. CDR3 bases: TGTGCCAGCAGTTCACAGGGGACCTACGAGCAGTACTTC.

The chain joins TRBV6-6 to TRBJ2-7, with 11 bases aligning to TRBD2. The germline V gene encodes CDR1 MNHNY and CDR2 SVGAGI (reference sequence). The CDR3 length is 16 residues. With V trimmed by 6 bases and J by 6 bases, 13 bases remained unmatched. CDR3 amino acids: CASSPPLAGGLGEQYF. The CDR3 coding sequence is TGTGCCAGCAGCCCCCCCCTAGCGGGAGGTCTAGGCGAGCAGTACTTC.